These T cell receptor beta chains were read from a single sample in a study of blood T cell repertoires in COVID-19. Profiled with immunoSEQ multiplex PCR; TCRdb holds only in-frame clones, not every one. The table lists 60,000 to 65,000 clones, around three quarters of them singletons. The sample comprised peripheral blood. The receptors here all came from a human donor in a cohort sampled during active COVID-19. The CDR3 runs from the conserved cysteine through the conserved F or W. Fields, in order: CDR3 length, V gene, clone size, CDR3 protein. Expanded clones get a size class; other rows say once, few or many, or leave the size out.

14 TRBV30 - CAWGPRDRVYGYTF
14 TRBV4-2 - CASSPPPGRQPQHF
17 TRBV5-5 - CASSLRGPGGNLDTQYF
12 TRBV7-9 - CASSPGKDEQYF
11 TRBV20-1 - CSATRTGEQYF
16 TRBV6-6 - CASSYTGDSTGDTIYF
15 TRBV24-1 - CATSDSGTGAYEQYF
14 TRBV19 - CASKTGGHSEGYTF
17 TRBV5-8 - CASSLKRGGWGTDTQYF
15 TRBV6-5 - CASRLEHGYTGELFF
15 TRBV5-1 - CASSPERAGREKLFF
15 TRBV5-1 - CASSLGDSRPYEQYF
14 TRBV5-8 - CASSLRGIGQPQHF
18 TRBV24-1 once CASKGGTGEVPSNQPQHF
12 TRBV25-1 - CASRGGLGEQYF
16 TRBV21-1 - CASSKRRQGKGQPQHF
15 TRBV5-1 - CASTETGAMNTEAFF
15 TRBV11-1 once CASSSGTSSWDEQFF
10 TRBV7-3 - CASRPHEQYF
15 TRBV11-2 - CASSLPARGRDTQYF
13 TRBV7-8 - CASSLDRTDTQYF
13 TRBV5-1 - CASSPDRVAEAFF
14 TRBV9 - CASTPRVSNYGYTF
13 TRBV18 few CASSPQTSEPQFF
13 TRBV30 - CAWRETGGDEQYF
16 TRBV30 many CAWSRTGQSYNSPLHF
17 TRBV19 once CASSMARLAGPGETQYF
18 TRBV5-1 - CASSMTGTGTSGANVLTF
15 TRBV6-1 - CASSEDTGTRGTQYF
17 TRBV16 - CASSQSPDRGYNYGYTF
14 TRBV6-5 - CASSYSSVNTEAFF
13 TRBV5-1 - CASTTGGRETQYF
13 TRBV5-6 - CASSLGGTYGYTF
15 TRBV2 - CASSEAQTGVYGYTF
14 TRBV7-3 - CASNHTGGREKLFF
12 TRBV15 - CATRTGRNEQFF
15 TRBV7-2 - CASSFGMQGTTEAFF
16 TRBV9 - CASSVVSGGDTGELFF
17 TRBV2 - CASSEGTSGGVTDTQYF
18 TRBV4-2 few CASSQDGPNRGRVDTQYF
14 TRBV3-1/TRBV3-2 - CASSQGGSGNTIYF
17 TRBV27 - CASSSGLAGGPIDTQYF
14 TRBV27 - CASSRTGAGSPLHF
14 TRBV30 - CAWTDRAYNEKLFF
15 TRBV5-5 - CASSLTWGGSHEQYF